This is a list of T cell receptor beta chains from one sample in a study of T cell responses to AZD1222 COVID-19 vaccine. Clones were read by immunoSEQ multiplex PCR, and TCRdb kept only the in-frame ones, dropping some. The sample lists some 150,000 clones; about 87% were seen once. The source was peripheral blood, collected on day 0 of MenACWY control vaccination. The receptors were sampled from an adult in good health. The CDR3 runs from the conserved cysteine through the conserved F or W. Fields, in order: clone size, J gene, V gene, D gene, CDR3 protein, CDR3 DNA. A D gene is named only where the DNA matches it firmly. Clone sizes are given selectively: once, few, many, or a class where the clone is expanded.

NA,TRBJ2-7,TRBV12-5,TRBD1,CASGIGTAHPSPRDYEQYF,TGTGCTAGTGGTATTGGGACAGCTCATCCTAGCCCGAGGGACTACGAGCAGTACTTC
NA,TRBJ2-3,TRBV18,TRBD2,CASSPGRELNTDTQYF,TGTGCCAGCTCCCCCGGGAGGGAGTTGAACACAGATACGCAGTATTTT
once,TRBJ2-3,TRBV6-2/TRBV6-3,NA,CASSYSGPTTDTQYF,TGTGCCAGCAGTTACAGCGGCCCCACCACAGATACGCAGTATTTT
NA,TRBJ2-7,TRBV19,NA,CASSIQLIGQYF,TGTGCCAGTAGTATCCAGCTAATCGGGCAGTACTTC
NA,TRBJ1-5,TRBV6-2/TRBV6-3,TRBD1,CASSDRQGQNQPQHF,TGTGCCAGCAGTGACCGACAGGGGCAAAATCAGCCCCAGCATTTT
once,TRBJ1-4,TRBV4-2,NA,CASSMLTPTNEKLFF,TGTGCCAGCAGCATGCTGACGCCAACTAATGAAAAACTGTTTTTT
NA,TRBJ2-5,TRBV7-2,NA,CASSLDRSGTQYF,TGTGCCAGCAGCTTAGACAGGTCGGGGACCCAGTACTTC
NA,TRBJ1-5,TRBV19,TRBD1,CASSIDRGHQPQHF,TGTGCCAGTAGTATCGACAGGGGACATCAGCCCCAGCATTTT
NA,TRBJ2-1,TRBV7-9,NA,CASSLRATYNEQFF,TGTGCCAGCAGCTTAAGGGCTACCTACAATGAGCAGTTCTTC
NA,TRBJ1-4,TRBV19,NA,CASSIGRVVTEKLFF,TGTGCCAGTAGTATCGGCAGGGTTGTAACTGAAAAACTGTTTTTT
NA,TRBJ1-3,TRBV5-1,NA,CASSAMGGASSGNTIYF,TGCGCCAGCAGCGCAATGGGGGGGGCGAGCTCTGGAAACACCATATATTTT
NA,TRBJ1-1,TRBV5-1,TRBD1,CASRRDRDIEAFF,TGCGCCAGCAGAAGGGACAGGGATATTGAAGCTTTCTTT
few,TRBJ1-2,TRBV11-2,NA,CASSRLPGQAYTF,TGTGCCAGCAGCCGATTGCCGGGACAAGCCTACACCTTC
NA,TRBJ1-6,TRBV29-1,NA,CSVGEQGPGDSPLHF,TGCAGCGTTGGGGAACAGGGCCCGGGGGATTCACCCCTCCACTTT
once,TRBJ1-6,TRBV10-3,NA,CASGESSYNSPLHF,TGTGCCTCCGGAGAAAGCTCCTATAATTCACCCCTCCACTTT
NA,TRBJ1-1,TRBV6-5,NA,CASSSVRNTEAFF,TGTGCCAGCAGTTCTGTGAGGAACACTGAAGCTTTCTTT
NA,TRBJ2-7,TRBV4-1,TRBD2,CASSQRASGLDYEQYF,TGCGCCAGCAGCCAAAGGGCCTCGGGACTAGATTACGAGCAGTACTTC
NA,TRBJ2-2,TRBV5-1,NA,CASSLVAEAGELFF,TGCGCCAGCAGCTTGGTAGCCGAGGCCGGGGAGCTGTTTTTT
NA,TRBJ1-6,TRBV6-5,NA,CASIPSWGYNSPLHF,TGTGCCAGCATTCCCTCGTGGGGTTATAATTCACCCCTCCACTTT
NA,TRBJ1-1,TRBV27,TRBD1,CASSQDRGYMNTEAFF,TGTGCCAGCAGTCAAGACAGGGGGTACATGAACACTGAAGCTTTCTTT
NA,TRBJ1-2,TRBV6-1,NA,CASSEAAGGSNYGYTF,TGTGCCAGCAGTGAAGCCGCCGGGGGTAGTAACTATGGCTACACCTTC
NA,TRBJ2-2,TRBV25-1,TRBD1,CASRRTGTGELFF,TGTGCCAGCAGGCGGACAGGCACCGGGGAGCTGTTTTTT
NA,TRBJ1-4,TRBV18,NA,CASTSGEKLFF,TGTGCCAGCACAAGCGGAGAAAAACTGTTTTTT
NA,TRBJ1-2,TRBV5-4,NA,CASSLDEGRYGYTF,TGTGCCAGCAGCTTGGATGAGGGCCGCTATGGCTACACCTTC
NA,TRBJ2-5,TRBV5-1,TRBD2,CASSSFSGRVQETQYF,TGCGCCAGCAGCTCCTTTAGCGGGAGGGTCCAAGAGACCCAGTACTTC
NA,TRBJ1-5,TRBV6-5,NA,CASSPSGHFNQPQHF,TGTGCCAGCAGCCCGAGTGGACACTTCAATCAGCCCCAGCATTTT
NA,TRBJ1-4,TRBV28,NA,CASSSPRETNEKLFF,TGTGCCAGCAGTTCTCCCAGAGAAACTAATGAAAAACTGTTTTTT
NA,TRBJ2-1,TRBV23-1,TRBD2,CASTERGGRGEQFF,TGCGCCAGCACGGAGCGGGGGGGCCGGGGAGAGCAGTTCTTC
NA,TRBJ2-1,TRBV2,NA,CASTTITNNPGRKFF,TGTGCCAGCACCACCATTACAAACAATCCGGGACGCAAGTTCTTC
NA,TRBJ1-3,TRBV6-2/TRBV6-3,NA,CASSYSRLPGNTIYF,TGTGCCAGCAGTTACTCGAGACTCCCTGGAAACACCATATATTTT
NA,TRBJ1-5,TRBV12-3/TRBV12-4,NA,CASSLMGDQPQHF,TGTGCCAGCAGTTTAATGGGAGATCAGCCCCAGCATTTT
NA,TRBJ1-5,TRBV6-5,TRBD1,CASSMGQNFNQPQHF,TGTGCCAGCAGTATGGGACAGAACTTCAATCAGCCCCAGCATTTT
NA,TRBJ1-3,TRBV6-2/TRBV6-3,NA,CASSYALGTYGSGNTIYF,TGTGCCAGCAGTTACGCCTTAGGGACCTATGGCTCTGGAAACACCATATATTTT
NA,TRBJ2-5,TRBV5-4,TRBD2,CASSLEGLAGVETQYF,TGTGCCAGCAGCTTGGAGGGACTAGCGGGAGTAGAGACCCAGTACTTC
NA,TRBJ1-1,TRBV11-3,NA,CASSLGGRGGAATEAFF,TGTGCCAGCAGCTTAGGTGGCCGAGGGGGGGCGGCCACTGAAGCTTTCTTT
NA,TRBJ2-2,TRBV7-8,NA,CASSFERDTGELFF,TGTGCCAGCAGCTTTGAGCGGGACACCGGGGAGCTGTTTTTT
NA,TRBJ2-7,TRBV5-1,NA,CASSLAQVGYEQYF,TGCGCCAGCAGCTTGGCCCAGGTCGGCTACGAGCAGTACTTC
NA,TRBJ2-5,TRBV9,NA,CASNRDGGETQYF,TGTGCCAGCAACCGAGACGGGGGAGAGACCCAGTACTTC
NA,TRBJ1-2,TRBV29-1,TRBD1,CSVPKGTGINYGYTF,TGCAGCGTTCCTAAAGGGACAGGGATTAACTATGGCTACACCTTC
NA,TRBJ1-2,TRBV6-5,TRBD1,CASSYGQGNYGYTF,TGTGCCAGCAGTTACGGACAGGGGAACTATGGCTACACCTTC
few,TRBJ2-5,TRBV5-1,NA,CASSFTQYQETQYF,TGCGCCAGCAGCTTTACGCAGTACCAAGAGACCCAGTACTTC
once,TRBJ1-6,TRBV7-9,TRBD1,CASSLGQGMNSPLHF,TGTGCCAGCAGCTTGGGACAGGGTATGAATTCACCCCTCCACTTT
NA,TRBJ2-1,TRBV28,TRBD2,CASRGTRLYNEQFF,TGTGCCAGCCGCGGGACTAGATTGTACAATGAGCAGTTCTTC
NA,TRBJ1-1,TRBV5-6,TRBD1,CASRQGRSTEAFF,TGTGCCAGCAGACAGGGGCGGTCCACTGAAGCTTTCTTT
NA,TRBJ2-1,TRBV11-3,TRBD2,CASSLDYTTGVLAVQFF,TGTGCCAGCAGCTTAGATTATACGACCGGCGTACTAGCGGTGCAGTTCTTC
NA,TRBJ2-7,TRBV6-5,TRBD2,CASSPRGDSYEQYF,TGTGCCAGCAGTCCCCGGGGGGATTCCTACGAGCAGTACTTC
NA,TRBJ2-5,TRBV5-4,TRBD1,CASSQQGKETQYF,TGTGCCAGCAGTCAACAGGGGAAAGAGACCCAGTACTTC
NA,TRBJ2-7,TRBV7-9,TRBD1,CASSSTRQGVPSYEQYF,TGTGCCAGCAGCTCAACGAGACAGGGTGTCCCTTCCTACGAGCAGTACTTC
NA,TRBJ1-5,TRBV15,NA,CATSRVVGQPQHF,TGTGCCACCAGCAGAGTGGTGGGTCAGCCCCAGCATTTT
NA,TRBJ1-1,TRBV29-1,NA,CSVEGAKDMNTEAFF,TGCAGCGTTGAAGGGGCAAAGGATATGAACACTGAAGCTTTCTTT
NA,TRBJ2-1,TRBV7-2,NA,CASSGGILVGNEQFF,TGTGCCAGCAGCGGCGGGATATTAGTCGGCAATGAGCAGTTCTTC
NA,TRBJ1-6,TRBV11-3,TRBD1,CASSPGTGSFSPLHF,TGTGCCAGCAGCCCCGGGACAGGGAGCTTCTCACCCCTCCACTTT
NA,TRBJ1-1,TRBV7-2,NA,CASSLGGGGGTEAFF,TGTGCCAGCAGCTTAGGGGGTGGGGGCGGTACTGAAGCTTTCTTT
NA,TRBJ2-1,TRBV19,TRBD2,CASRASGDNNEQFF,TGTGCCAGTAGAGCTAGCGGGGATAACAATGAGCAGTTCTTC
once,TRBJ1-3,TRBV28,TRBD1,CASSFRQGAQLFGSGNTIYF,TGTGCCAGCAGTTTCAGGCAGGGGGCGCAGCTCTTTGGCTCTGGAAACACCATATATTTT